The clone carrying this T cell receptor (beta chain) has just one count. The study used treatment-naive patients who had stable or active relapsing-remitting disease as multiple sclerosis controls. RNA totalling about 0.5 to 1 ug underwent reverse transcription with random hexamers. TCRdb fed the immunoSEQ multiplex PCR reads into MiXCR, producing one record per CDR3 protein. This sample has around 200,000 distinct CDR3 sequences, with 95% found just once. The record originates from a study of CD8 T cells in Susac syndrome. The length of the CDR3 is 13 residues. Trimming removed 3 bases at V and 7 bases at J, with 13 bases between. Germline V CDR1 and CDR2: SQVTM, ANQGSEA.

V gene TRBV29-1 combines with J gene TRBJ2-1; possible D gene TRBD2, 6 bases. Sequenced sample: CD4+ T cells from PBMCs. The TCR sequence derives from a human donor with multiple sclerosis. The CDR3 DNA reads as TGCAGCGTTGACAGACTAGGCGGTAATGAGCAGTTCTTC. This encodes CSVDRLGGNEQFF.